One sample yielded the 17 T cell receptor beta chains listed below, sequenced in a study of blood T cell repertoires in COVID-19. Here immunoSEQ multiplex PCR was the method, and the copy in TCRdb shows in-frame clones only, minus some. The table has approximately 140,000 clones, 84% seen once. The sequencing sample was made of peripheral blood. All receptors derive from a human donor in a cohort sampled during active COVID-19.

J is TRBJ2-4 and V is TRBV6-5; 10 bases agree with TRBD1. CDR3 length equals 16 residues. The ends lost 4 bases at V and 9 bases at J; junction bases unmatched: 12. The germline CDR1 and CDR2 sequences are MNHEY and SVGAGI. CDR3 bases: TGTGCCAGCAGTTCGGCCCCCGGGACAGGGGCCACCATTCAGTACTTC. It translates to CASSSAPGTGATIQYF.

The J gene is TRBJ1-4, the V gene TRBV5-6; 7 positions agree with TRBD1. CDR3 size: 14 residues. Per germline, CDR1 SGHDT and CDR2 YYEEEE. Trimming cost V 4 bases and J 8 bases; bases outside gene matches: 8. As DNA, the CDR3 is TGTGCCAGCAGCAGGGGACAGATAGGAGAAAAACTGTTTTTT. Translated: CASSRGQIGEKLFF. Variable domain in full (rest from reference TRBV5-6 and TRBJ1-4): DAGVTQSPTHLIKTRGQQVTLRCSPKSGHDTVSWYQQALGQGPQFIFQYYEEEERQRGNFPDRFSGHQFPNYSSELNVNALLLGDSALYLCASSRGQIGEKLFFGSGTQLSVL.

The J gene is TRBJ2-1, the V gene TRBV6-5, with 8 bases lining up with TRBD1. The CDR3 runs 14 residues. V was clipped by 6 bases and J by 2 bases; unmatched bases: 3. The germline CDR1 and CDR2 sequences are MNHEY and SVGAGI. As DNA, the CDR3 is TGTGCCAGCAGCCGGGACAGGACCTACAATGAGCAGTTCTTC. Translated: CASSRDRTYNEQFF.

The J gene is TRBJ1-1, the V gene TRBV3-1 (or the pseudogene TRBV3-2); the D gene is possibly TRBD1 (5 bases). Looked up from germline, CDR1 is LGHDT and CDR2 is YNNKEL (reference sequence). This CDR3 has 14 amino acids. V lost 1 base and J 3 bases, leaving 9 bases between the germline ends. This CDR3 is CASSQGQGHTEAFF. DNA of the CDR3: TGTGCCAGCAGCCAAGGCCAGGGCCACACTGAAGCTTTCTTT.

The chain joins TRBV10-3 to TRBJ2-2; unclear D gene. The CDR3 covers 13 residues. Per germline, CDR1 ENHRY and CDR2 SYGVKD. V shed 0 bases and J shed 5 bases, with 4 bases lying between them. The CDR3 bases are TGTGCCATCAGTGAGTCCCGTACCGGGGAGCTGTTTTTT. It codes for CAISESRTGELFF.

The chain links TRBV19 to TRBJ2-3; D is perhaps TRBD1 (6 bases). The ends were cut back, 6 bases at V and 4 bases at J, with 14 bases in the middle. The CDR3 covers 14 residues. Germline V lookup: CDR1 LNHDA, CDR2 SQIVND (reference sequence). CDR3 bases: TGTGCCAGTAGGTTGAAGGGGGTGTCAGATACGCAGTATTTT. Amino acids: CASRLKGVSDTQYF.

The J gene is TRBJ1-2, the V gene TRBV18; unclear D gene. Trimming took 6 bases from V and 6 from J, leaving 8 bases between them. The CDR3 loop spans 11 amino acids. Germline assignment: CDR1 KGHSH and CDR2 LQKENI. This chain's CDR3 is CASSTRDGYTF. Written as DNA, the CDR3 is TGTGCCAGCTCGACGAGGGATGGCTACACCTTC.

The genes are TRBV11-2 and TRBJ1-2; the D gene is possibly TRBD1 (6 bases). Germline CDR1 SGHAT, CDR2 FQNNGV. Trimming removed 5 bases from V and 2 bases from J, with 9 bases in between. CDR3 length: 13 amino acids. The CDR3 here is CASSHGQNYGYTF. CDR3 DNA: TGTGCCAGCAGCCACGGACAGAACTATGGCTACACCTTC.

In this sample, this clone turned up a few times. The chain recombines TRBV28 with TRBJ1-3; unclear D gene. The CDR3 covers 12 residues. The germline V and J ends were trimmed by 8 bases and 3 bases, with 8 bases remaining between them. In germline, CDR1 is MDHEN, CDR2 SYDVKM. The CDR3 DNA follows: TGTGCCAGCGGGGAGTATGGAAACACCATATATTTT. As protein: CASGEYGNTIYF.

The chain's CDR3 is CASGQGADGYTF. The CDR3 DNA reads TGTGCCAGCGGCCAGGGGGCAGATGGCTACACCTTC. The V call is TRBV11-3, the J call TRBJ1-2; TRBD1 matches at 8 bases. The junction had 5 bases not matched to a gene; V was cut back by 8 bases and J by 6 bases. Germline V gene lookup returns CDR1 SGHNT and CDR2 YENEEA. CDR3 length: 12 amino acids. Full variable domain (missing parts from reference TRBV11-3 and TRBJ1-2): EAGVVQSPRYKIIEKKQPVAFWCNPISGHNTLYWYLQNLGQGPELLIRYENEEAVDDSQLPKDRFSAERLKGVDSTLKIQPAELGDSAVYLCASGQGADGYTFGSGTRLTVV.

The CDR3 is CASSQGQGAREKLFF. CDR3 bases: TGCGCCAGCAGCCAAGGACAGGGGGCGCGAGAAAAACTGTTTTTT. The chain uses TRBV4-3 and TRBJ1-4; 10 bases align to TRBD1. V dropped 1 base and J dropped 8; count of bases not matched to a gene: 4. Germline CDR1 LGHNA, CDR2 YSLEER. The CDR3 totals 15 residues.

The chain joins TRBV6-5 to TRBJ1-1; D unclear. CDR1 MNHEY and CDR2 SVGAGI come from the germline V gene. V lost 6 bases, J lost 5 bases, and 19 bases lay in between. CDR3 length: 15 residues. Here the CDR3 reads CASSPGGGRRTEAFF. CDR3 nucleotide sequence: TGTGCCAGCAGCCCCGGAGGAGGGCGCCGGACTGAAGCTTTCTTT.

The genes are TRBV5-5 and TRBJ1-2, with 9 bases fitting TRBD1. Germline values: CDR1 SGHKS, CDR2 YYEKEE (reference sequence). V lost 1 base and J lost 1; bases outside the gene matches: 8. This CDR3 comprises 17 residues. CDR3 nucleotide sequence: TGTGCCAGCAGCTTGTGGGACAGGGCTTTTTTTAACTATGGCTACACCTTC. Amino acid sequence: CASSLWDRAFFNYGYTF.

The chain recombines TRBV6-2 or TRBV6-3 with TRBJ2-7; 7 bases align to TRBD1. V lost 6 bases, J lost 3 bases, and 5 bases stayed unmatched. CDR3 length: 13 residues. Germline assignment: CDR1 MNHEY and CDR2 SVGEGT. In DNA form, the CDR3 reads TGTGCCAGCAGCTCGGCAGGGGGCTACGAGCAGTACTTC. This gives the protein CASSSAGGYEQYF.

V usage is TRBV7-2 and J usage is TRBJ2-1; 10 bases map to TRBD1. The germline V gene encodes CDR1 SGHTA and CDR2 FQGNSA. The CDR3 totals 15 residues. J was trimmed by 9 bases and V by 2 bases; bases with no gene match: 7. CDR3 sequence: CASSLPGTGVSEQFF. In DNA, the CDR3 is TGTGCCAGCAGCTTACCCGGGACAGGGGTGTCTGAGCAGTTCTTC.

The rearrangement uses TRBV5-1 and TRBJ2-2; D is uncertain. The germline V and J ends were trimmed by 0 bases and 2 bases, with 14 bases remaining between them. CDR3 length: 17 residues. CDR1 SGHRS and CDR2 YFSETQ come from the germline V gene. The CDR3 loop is CASSLALTQTNTGELFF. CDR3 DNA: TGCGCCAGCAGCTTGGCTCTAACCCAAACTAACACCGGGGAGCTGTTTTTT.

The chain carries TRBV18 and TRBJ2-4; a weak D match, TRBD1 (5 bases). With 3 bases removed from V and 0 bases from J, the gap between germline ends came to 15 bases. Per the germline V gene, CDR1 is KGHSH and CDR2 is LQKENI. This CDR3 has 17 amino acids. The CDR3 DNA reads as TGTGCCAGCTCACCCCCTGACAGAGTTCTAGCCAAAAACATTCAGTACTTC. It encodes CASSPPDRVLAKNIQYF.